A selection of T cell receptor beta chains follows, all from one sample in a study of OX40 agonist ivuxolimab in advanced cancers. Generated by immunoSEQ multiplex PCR, the TCRdb table keeps only in-frame clones and is missing some. The table has fewer than 70,000 clones, approximately 86% seen once; the top ten hold about a sixth. The material sequenced was CD4+ or CD8+ T cells sorted from blood, taken in a trial of the OX40 agonist ivuxolimab. The receptors were gathered from an adult with an advanced solid tumor such as melanoma, head and neck, liver or kidney cancer. The conserved cysteine and the conserved F or W are not part of the CDR3 here. Fields, in order: V gene, J gene, CDR3 protein.

v_call: TRBV15
j_call: TRBJ1-5
cdr3_aa: ATSREQATNQPQH

v_call: TRBV6-1
j_call: TRBJ1-2
cdr3_aa: ASRMDPGQVYGYT

v_call: TRBV4-1
j_call: TRBJ2-5
cdr3_aa: ASSPSGAGGGETQY

v_call: TRBV6-5
j_call: TRBJ2-7
cdr3_aa: ASSSPGQSSYEQY

v_call: TRBV10-3
j_call: TRBJ2-1
cdr3_aa: AIAPGLHTRSYNEQF

v_call: TRBV5-1
j_call: TRBJ1-4
cdr3_aa: ASSLGTGPVGEKLF

v_call: TRBV23-1
j_call: -
cdr3_aa: ASVPPGQGFYEQY

v_call: TRBV29-1
j_call: TRBJ2-5
cdr3_aa: SGKFRDSTVVRQETQY

v_call: TRBV6-5
j_call: TRBJ1-4
cdr3_aa: ASSYGGGTNEKLF

v_call: TRBV29-1
j_call: TRBJ2-3
cdr3_aa: SVESPGTTQY

v_call: TRBV21-1
j_call: TRBJ2-5
cdr3_aa: ASSKTGQETQY

v_call: TRBV5-4
j_call: TRBJ2-5
cdr3_aa: ASSLGTGGGRQETQY

v_call: TRBV28
j_call: TRBJ1-5
cdr3_aa: ASSSSRDSQPQH

v_call: TRBV4-2
j_call: TRBJ2-7
cdr3_aa: ASGGLAGQDEQY

v_call: TRBV5-1
j_call: TRBJ1-6
cdr3_aa: ASSGRGQGFSPLH

v_call: TRBV7-8
j_call: TRBJ2-7
cdr3_aa: ASSLVLEQY

v_call: TRBV28
j_call: TRBJ2-1
cdr3_aa: ASSFWLADNEQF

v_call: TRBV7-2
j_call: TRBJ2-7
cdr3_aa: ASSLALGYEQY

v_call: TRBV5-1
j_call: TRBJ2-1
cdr3_aa: ASSPGTSGYNEQF

v_call: TRBV7-9
j_call: TRBJ1-5
cdr3_aa: ASSFSYGVGSNQPQH

v_call: TRBV5-6
j_call: TRBJ2-7
cdr3_aa: ASSNRDGRYEQY

v_call: TRBV5-1
j_call: TRBJ1-6
cdr3_aa: ASSLWANSPLH

v_call: TRBV2
j_call: TRBJ1-4
cdr3_aa: ASSSVGQAQEKLF

v_call: TRBV5-4
j_call: TRBJ2-7
cdr3_aa: ASSQGLAVGGYEQY